This is a list of T cell receptor beta chains from one sample in a study of OX40 agonist ivuxolimab in advanced cancers. Measured with immunoSEQ multiplex PCR; TCRdb has only the in-frame clones, and not every one. The sample gives tens of thousands of clones, about 90% of which show up once; roughly 0.5% is in the top ten. The specimen comprised CD4+ or CD8+ T cells sorted from blood, sampled in a trial of the OX40 agonist ivuxolimab. The receptors here all came from an adult with an advanced solid tumor such as melanoma, head and neck, liver or kidney cancer. The CDR3 runs from the conserved cysteine through the conserved F or W. Each record gives: clone size, V gene, D gene, CDR3 length, J gene, CDR3 protein, CDR3 DNA. D genes are given only for firm matches. Clone size, where shown, is once, few, many, or a class for clones that have expanded.

NA	TRBV13	NA	13	TRBJ2-5	CASSRQSQETQYF	TGTGCCAGCTCAAGACAAAGCCAAGAGACCCAGTACTTC
NA	TRBV7-3	NA	14	TRBJ2-7	CASSPGTFSYEQYF	TGTGCCAGCAGCCCAGGGACGTTCTCCTACGAGCAGTACTTC
once	TRBV2	NA	13	TRBJ2-7	CASTVSVFYEQYF	TGTGCCAGCACCGTCTCCGTTTTCTACGAGCAGTACTTC
once	TRBV6-1	NA	15	TRBJ2-4	CASSPETGTKNIQYF	TGTGCCAGCAGCCCCGAGACAGGAACTAAAAACATTCAGTACTTC
NA	TRBV7-9	NA	14	TRBJ2-1	CASSLGEVGNEQFF	TGTGCCAGCAGCTTAGGGGAGGTGGGCAATGAGCAGTTCTTC
NA	TRBV5-1	TRBD1	15	TRBJ2-1	CASSLRDSPYNEQFF	TGCGCCAGCAGCCTCCGGGACAGTCCCTACAATGAGCAGTTCTTC
NA	TRBV5-1	NA	14	TRBJ1-1	CASSSGTLPLRAFF	TGCGCCAGCAGCTCCGGGACCCTTCCACTCAGGGCTTTCTTT
NA	TRBV6-5	TRBD1	14	TRBJ1-2	CASMYRQGAYGYTF	TGTGCCAGCATGTACAGACAGGGAGCCTATGGCTACACCTTC
NA	TRBV4-1	NA	15	TRBJ1-4	CASSPTGGRFEKLFF	TGCGCCAGCAGTCCTACAGGAGGCAGGTTTGAAAAACTGTTTTTT
once	TRBV25-1	NA	15	TRBJ1-4	CASSEFRATNEKLFF	TGTGCCAGCAGTGAATTCAGAGCAACTAATGAAAAACTGTTTTTT